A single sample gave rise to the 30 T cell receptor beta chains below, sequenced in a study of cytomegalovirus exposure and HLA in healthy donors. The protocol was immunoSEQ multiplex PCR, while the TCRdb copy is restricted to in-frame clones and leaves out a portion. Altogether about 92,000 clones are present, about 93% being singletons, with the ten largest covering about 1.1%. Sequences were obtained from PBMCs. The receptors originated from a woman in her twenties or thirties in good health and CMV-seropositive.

CDR3 in DNA: TGTGCCAGCAGTAGGAGCAGTGTTTTAGGTGGCTACACCTTC. Translating it yields CASSRSSVLGGYTF. The genes are TRBV6-6 and TRBJ1-2; D is ambiguous. V lost 5 bases and J lost 7, with 17 bases in between. The CDR3 is made up of 14 amino acids. Germline values: CDR1 MNHNY, CDR2 SVGAGI (reference sequence).

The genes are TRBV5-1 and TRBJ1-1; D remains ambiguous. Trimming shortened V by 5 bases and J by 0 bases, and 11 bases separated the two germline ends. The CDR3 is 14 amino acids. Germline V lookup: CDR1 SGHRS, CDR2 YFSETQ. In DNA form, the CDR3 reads TGCGCCAGCAGTGGAGGGAACATGAACACTGAAGCTTTCTTT. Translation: CASSGGNMNTEAFF.

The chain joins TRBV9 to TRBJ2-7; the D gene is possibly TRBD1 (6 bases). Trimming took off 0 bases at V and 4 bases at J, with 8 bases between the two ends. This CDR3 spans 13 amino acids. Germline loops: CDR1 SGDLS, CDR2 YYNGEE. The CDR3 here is CASSVDGTYEQYF. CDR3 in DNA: TGTGCCAGCAGCGTAGACGGGACATACGAGCAGTACTTC.

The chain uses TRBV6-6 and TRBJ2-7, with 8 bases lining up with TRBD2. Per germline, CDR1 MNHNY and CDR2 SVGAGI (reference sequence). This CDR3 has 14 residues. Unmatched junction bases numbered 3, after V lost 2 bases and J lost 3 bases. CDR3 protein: CASSYGGLVYEQYF. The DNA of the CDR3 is TGTGCCAGCAGTTACGGGGGACTAGTCTACGAGCAGTACTTC.

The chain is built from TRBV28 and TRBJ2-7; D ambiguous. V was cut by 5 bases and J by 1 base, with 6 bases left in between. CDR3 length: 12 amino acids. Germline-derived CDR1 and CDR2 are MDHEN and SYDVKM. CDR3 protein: CASSRLSYEQYF. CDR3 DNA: TGTGCCAGCAGTAGACTTTCCTACGAGCAGTACTTC.

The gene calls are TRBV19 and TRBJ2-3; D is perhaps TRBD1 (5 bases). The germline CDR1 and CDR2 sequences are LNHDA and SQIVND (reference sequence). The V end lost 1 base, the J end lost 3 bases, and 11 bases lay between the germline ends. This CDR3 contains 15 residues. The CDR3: CASSIAATVTDTQYF. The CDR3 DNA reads TGTGCCAGTAGTATAGCCGCGACAGTTACAGATACGCAGTATTTT.

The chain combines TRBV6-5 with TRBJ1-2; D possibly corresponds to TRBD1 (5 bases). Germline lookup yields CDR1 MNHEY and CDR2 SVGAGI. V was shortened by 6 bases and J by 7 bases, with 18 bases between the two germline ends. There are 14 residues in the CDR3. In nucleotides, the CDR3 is TGTGCCAGCAGCCCAAAGGGCAGGGATTTTGGCTACACCTTC. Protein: CASSPKGRDFGYTF.

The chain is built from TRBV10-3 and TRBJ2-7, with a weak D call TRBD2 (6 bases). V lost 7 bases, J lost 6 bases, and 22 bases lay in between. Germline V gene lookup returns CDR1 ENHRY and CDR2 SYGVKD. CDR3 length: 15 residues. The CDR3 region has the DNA TGTGCCATCACCTCCGGTCTAGCGACAAGGTCCGAGCAGTACTTC. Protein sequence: CAITSGLATRSEQYF.

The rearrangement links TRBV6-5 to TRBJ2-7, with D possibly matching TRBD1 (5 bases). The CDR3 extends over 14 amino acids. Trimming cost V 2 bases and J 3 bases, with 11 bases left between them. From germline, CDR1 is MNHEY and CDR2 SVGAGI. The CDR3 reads CASSYLTVGYEQYF. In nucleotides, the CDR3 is TGTGCCAGCAGTTACCTGACAGTGGGCTACGAGCAGTACTTC.

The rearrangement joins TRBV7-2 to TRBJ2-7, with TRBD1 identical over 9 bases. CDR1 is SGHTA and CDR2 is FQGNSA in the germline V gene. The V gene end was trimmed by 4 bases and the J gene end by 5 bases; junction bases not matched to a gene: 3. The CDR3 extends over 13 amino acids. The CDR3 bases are TGTGCCAGCAGCTGGACAGGGGTCCACGAGCAGTACTTC. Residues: CASSWTGVHEQYF.

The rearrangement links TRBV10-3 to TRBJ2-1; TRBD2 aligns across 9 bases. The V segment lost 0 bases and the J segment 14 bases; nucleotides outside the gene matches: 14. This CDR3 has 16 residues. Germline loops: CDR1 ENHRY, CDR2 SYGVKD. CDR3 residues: CAISESAGGSGSSEFF. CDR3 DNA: TGTGCCATCAGTGAGTCGGCGGGTGGTAGCGGGAGTTCTGAGTTCTTC.

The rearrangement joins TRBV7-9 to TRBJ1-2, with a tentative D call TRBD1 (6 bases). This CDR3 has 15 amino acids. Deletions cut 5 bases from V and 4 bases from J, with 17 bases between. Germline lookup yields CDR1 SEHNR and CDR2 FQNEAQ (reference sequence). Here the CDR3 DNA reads TGTGCCAGCAGCCCGCAGGGAGGGGGAAGCTATGGCTACACCTTC. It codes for CASSPQGGGSYGYTF.

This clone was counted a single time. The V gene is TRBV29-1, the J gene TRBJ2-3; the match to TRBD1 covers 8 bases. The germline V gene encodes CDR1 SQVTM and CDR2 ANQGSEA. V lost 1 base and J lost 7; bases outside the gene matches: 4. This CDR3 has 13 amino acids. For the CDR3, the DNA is TGCAGCGTTGAAGGCCGGACAGGGAATACGCAGTATTTT. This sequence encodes CSVEGRTGNTQYF.

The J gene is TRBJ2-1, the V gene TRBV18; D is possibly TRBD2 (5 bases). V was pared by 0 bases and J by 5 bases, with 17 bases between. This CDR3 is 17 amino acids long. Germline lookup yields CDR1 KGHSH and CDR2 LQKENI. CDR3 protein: CASSPPGAYQGNNEQFF. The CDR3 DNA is TGTGCCAGCTCACCACCGGGAGCTTACCAAGGAAACAATGAGCAGTTCTTC.

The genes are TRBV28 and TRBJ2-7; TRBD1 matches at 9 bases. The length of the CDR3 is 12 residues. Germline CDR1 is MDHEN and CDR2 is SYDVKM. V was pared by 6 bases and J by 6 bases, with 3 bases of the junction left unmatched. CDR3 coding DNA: TGTGCCAGCAGGGGGACAGGGTTCGAGCAGTACTTC. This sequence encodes CASRGTGFEQYF.

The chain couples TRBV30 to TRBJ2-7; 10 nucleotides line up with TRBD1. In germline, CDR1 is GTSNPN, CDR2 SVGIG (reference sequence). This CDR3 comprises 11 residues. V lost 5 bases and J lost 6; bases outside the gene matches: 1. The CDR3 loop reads CAWGTGAEQYF. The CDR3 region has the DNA TGTGCCTGGGGGACAGGGGCCGAGCAGTACTTC.

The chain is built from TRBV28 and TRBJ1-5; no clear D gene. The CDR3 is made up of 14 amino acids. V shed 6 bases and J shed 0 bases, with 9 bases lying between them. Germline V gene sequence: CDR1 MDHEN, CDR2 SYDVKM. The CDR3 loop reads CASSPGDSNQPQHF. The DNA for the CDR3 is TGTGCCAGCAGCCCCGGGGATAGCAATCAGCCCCAGCATTTT.

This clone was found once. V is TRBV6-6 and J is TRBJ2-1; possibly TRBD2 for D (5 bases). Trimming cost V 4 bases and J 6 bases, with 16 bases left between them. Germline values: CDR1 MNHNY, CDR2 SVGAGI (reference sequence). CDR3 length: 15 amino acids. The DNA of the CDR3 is TGTGCCAGCAGTTCCACGGGGATGATAAGCAATGAGCAGTTCTTC. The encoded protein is CASSSTGMISNEQFF.

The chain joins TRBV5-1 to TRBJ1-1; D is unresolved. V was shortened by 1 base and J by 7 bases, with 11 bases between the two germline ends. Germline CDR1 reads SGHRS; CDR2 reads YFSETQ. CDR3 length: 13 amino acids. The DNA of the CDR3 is TGCGCCAGCAGCTTGTACCTACGGAGTGAAGCTTTCTTT. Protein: CASSLYLRSEAFF.

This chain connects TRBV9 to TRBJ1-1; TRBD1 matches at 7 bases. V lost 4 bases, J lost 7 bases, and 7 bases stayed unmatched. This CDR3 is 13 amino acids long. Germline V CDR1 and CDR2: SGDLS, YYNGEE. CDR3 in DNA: TGTGCCAGCAGCCAAAATAGACAGGGTGAAGCTTTCTTT. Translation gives CASSQNRQGEAFF.

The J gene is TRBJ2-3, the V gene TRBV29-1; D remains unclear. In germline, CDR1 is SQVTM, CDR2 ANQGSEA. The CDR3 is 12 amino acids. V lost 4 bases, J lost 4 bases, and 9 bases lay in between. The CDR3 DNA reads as TGCAGCGTTGTGATAGTAGCAGATACGCAGTATTTT. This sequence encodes CSVVIVADTQYF.

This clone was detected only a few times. CDR3 loop: CSAKKNTEAFF. CDR3 nucleotide sequence: TGCAGTGCCAAAAAGAACACTGAAGCTTTCTTT. The V and J genes are TRBV20-1 and TRBJ1-1, with D hard to call. The CDR3 spans 11 residues. Trimming pared 6 bases from V and 1 base from J, leaving 6 bases between. CDR1 and CDR2 (germline): DFQATT, SNEGSKA (reference sequence).

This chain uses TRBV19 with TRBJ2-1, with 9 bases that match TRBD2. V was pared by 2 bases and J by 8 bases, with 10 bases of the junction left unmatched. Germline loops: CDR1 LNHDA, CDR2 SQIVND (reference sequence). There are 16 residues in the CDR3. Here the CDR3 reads CASSILAGRKTHEQFF. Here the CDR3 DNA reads TGTGCCAGTAGTATACTAGCGGGGAGAAAAACCCATGAGCAGTTCTTC.

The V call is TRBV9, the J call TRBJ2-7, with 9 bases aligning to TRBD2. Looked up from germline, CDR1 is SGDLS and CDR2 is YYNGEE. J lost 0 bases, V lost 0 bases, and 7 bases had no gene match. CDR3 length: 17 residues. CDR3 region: CASSVGASGEISYEQYF. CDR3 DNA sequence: TGTGCCAGCAGCGTAGGGGCTAGCGGGGAAATCTCCTACGAGCAGTACTTC.

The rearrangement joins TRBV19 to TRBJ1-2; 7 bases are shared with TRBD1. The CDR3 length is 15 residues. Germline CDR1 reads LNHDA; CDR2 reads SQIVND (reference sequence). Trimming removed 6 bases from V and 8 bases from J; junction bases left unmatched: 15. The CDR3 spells CASSYLQGEARGYTF. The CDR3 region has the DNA TGTGCCAGTAGCTACCTCCAGGGGGAGGCAAGGGGCTACACCTTC.

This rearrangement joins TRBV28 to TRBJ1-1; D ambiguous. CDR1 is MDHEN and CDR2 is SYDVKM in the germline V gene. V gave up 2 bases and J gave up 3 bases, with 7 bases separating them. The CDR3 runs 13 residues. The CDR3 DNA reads TGTGCCAGCAGTTTAACAGAGTACACTGAAGCTTTCTTT. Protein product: CASSLTEYTEAFF.

CDR3 nucleotide sequence: TGTGCCAGCACCCATTACAGACAGGGGTCCGTGAAAGCTTTCTTT. Amino acid sequence: CASTHYRQGSVKAFF. The rearrangement joins TRBV28 to TRBJ1-1, with TRBD1 matching over 8 bases. This CDR3 is 15 amino acids long. CDR1 and CDR2 from the germline V gene are MDHEN and SYDVKM. V trimming: 7 bases; J trimming: 9 bases; junction bases outside the gene matches: 16.

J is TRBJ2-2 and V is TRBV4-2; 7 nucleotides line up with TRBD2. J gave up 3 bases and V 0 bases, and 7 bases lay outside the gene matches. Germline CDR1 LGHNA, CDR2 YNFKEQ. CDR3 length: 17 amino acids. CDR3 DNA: TGTGCCAGCAGCCAAGAAGGCGGGAGATCATACACCGGGGAGCTGTTTTTT. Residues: CASSQEGGRSYTGELFF.

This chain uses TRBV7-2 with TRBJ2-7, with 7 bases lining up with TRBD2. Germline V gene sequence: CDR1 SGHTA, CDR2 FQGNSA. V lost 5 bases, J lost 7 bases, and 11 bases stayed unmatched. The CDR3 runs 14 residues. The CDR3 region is CASSARSGTGEQYF. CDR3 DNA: TGTGCCAGCAGCGCGAGGAGCGGGACTGGTGAGCAGTACTTC. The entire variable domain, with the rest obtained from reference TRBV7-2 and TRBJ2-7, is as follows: GAGVSQSPSNKVTEKGKDVELRCDPISGHTALYWYRQSLGQGLEFLIYFQGNSAPDKSGLPSDRFSAERTGGSVSTLTIQRTQQEDSAVYLCASSARSGTGEQYFGPGTRLTVT.

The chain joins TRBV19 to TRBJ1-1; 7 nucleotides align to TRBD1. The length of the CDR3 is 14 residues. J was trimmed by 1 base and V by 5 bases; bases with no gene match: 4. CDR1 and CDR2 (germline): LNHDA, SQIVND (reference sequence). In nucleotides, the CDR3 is TGTGCCAGTAGTTACAGGGGACAGAACACTGAAGCTTTCTTT. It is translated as CASSYRGQNTEAFF.